The 10 T cell receptor beta chains presented below share a single source sample, sequenced in a study of OX40 agonist ivuxolimab in advanced cancers. The method behind the library was the immunoSEQ multiplex PCR assay. This is the immuneACCESS table as TCRdb keeps it, with only in-frame sequences that have V and J called. A part of the clones is gone; compared with another copy, unresolved V genes explain less than half, and the rest is unexplained. This sample has about 80,000 clones in its table, and approximately 92% of those were observed once. Over 6.5% of the sample is taken by the ten largest. Sequenced here: CD4+ or CD8+ T cells sorted from blood, sampled in a trial of the OX40 agonist ivuxolimab. All receptors come from an adult with an advanced solid tumor such as melanoma, head and neck, liver or kidney cancer.

This clone has just one count. This chain connects TRBV19 to TRBJ2-1, with TRBD2 identical over 7 bases. The CDR3 is made up of 12 amino acids. Germline CDR1 LNHDA, CDR2 SQIVND (reference sequence). V lost 10 bases, J lost 7 bases, and 7 bases stayed unmatched. The CDR3 bases are TGTGCCACCGTCGGGGGGTGGAATGAGCAGTTCTTC. Translation gives CATVGGWNEQFF.

The chain links TRBV11-2 to TRBJ1-1; the D is unclear. V lost 5 bases, J lost 2 bases, and 15 bases lay in between. The germline CDR1 and CDR2 sequences are SGHAT and FQNNGV. CDR3 length: 15 residues. This CDR3 reads CASSQEEGFNTEAFF. The DNA for the CDR3 is TGTGCCAGCAGCCAAGAGGAAGGATTTAACACTGAAGCTTTCTTT.

This clone appeared a single time. The chain recombines TRBV6-5 with TRBJ1-6, with D possibly TRBD1 on 5 matching bases. The CDR3 has 14 residues. Trimming stripped 6 bases from V and 7 bases from J, with 13 bases between. Per the germline V gene, CDR1 is MNHEY and CDR2 is SVGAGI. For the CDR3, the DNA is TGTGCCAGCAGACCCGACAGTGAGAATTCACCCCTCCACTTT. Protein: CASRPDSENSPLHF.

The genes are TRBV6-5 and TRBJ1-5, with D maybe TRBD1 (5 bases). V shed 10 bases and J shed 1 base, with 17 bases lying between them. Per germline, CDR1 MNHEY and CDR2 SVGAGI. The CDR3 totals 15 residues. This CDR3 reads CAIQTGPGSNQPQHF. CDR3 coding DNA: TGTGCCATCCAAACAGGTCCAGGGAGCAATCAGCCCCAGCATTTT.

V usage is TRBV5-1 and J usage is TRBJ2-7; D is possibly TRBD1 (6 bases). Germline CDR1 reads SGHRS; CDR2 reads YFSETQ. V was pared by 3 bases and J by 3 bases, with 16 bases between. The CDR3 covers 15 residues. The CDR3 region is CASSYSTGNFYEQYF. DNA of the CDR3: TGCGCCAGCAGCTACTCTACAGGGAATTTCTACGAGCAGTACTTC.

V and J are TRBV4-3 and TRBJ1-2; no definite D call. Trimming took 2 bases from V and 1 from J, leaving 11 bases between them. The CDR3 is 15 residues long. CDR1 is LGHNA and CDR2 is YSLEER in the germline V gene. The CDR3 region has the DNA TGCGCCAGCAGCCAATACAAGAGTGTTAACTATGGCTACACCTTC. Encoded protein: CASSQYKSVNYGYTF.

This clone appeared a single time. The chain employs TRBV12-2 and TRBJ1-1; the table's D call TRBD1 went unverified against the DNA. TRBV12-2 is noted as a pseudogene. CDR3 length equals 11 residues. CDR3 sequence reads: CASRHPDRAFF. The CDR3 bases are TGTGCAAGTCGCCATCCGGACAGAGCTTTCTTT.

CDR3 loop: CSVEGGLAYEQYF. The CDR3 DNA follows: TGCAGCGTTGAGGGAGGACTAGCGTACGAGCAGTACTTC. The J gene is TRBJ2-7, the V gene TRBV29-1; 9 nucleotides line up with TRBD2. Trimming at V came to 3 bases and at J to 4 bases, leaving 4 bases not matched to a gene. CDR1 SQVTM and CDR2 ANQGSEA come from the germline V gene. The CDR3 totals 13 residues.

J is TRBJ2-5 and V is TRBV10-3, with 13 bases that match TRBD2. V dropped 10 bases and J dropped 3; count of bases not matched to a gene: 5. CDR3 length: 14 amino acids. Germline CDR1 ENHRY, CDR2 SYGVKD. CDR3 amino acids: CATAGLAGEETQYF. CDR3 bases: TGTGCCACGGCCGGACTAGCGGGGGAAGAGACCCAGTACTTC.

The chain links TRBV11-2 to TRBJ1-1; 9 nucleotides line up with TRBD1. The CDR3 sequence is 14 residues long. From germline, CDR1 is SGHAT and CDR2 FQNNGV. V gave up 5 bases and J gave up 6 bases; unmatched junction bases: 7. The CDR3 protein is CASSPTGGSAEAFF. As DNA, the CDR3 is TGTGCCAGCAGCCCGACAGGGGGTAGCGCTGAAGCTTTCTTT.